Listed below are T cell receptor beta chains from one sample, sequenced in a study of blood T cell repertoires in COVID-19. TCRdb's table, derived via immunoSEQ multiplex PCR, lists solely in-frame clones and lacks some. This table holds 140,000 to 150,000 clones, approximately 92% found once. Source material: peripheral blood. All receptors derive from a woman between 55 and 75 years old with active COVID-19. Each CDR3 is given with its conserved first and last residue. A D gene is named only where the DNA matches it firmly. Clone size is shown for a subset of rows, as once, few, many or a class of expanded clone.

clone size	CDR3 length	D gene	J gene	V gene	CDR3 protein	CDR3 DNA
-	13	TRBD1	TRBJ1-5	TRBV24-1	CAAPGQGNQPQHF	TGTGCCGCTCCGGGACAGGGAAATCAGCCCCAGCATTTT
-	16	TRBD1	TRBJ1-4	TRBV27	CASSRDSRQANEKLFF	TGTGCCAGCAGTCGGGACAGCCGACAAGCTAATGAAAAACTGTTTTTT
-	10	-	TRBJ1-1	TRBV20-1	CSADRLEAFF	TGCAGTGCTGACAGGCTCGAAGCTTTCTTT
-	15	TRBD1	TRBJ1-5	TRBV12-5	CASGSRQGADQPQHF	TGTGCTAGTGGTTCACGACAGGGGGCAGATCAGCCCCAGCATTTT
-	15	-	TRBJ1-5	TRBV7-2	CASSKGGAYNQPQHF	TGTGCCAGCAGCAAAGGAGGGGCATACAATCAGCCCCAGCATTTT
once	16	TRBD2	TRBJ2-1	TRBV18	CASSPEALARYNEQFF	TGTGCCAGCTCACCAGAAGCACTAGCGAGGTACAATGAGCAGTTCTTC
-	15	-	TRBJ1-1	TRBV6-2/TRBV6-3	CASSYDRWTSWSRFF	TGTGCCAGCAGTTACGACAGATGGACAAGCTGGTCTAGATTCTTT
-	13	TRBD2	TRBJ2-7	TRBV10-3	CAISGRADDEQYF	TGTGCCATCAGCGGGAGGGCAGACGACGAGCAGTACTTC
-	14	TRBD2	TRBJ2-1	TRBV30	CAWSDSGWRNEQFF	TGTGCCTGGAGTGATAGCGGGTGGCGCAATGAGCAGTTCTTC
-	15	TRBD2	TRBJ2-1	TRBV5-6	CASSLVASGIGEQFF	TGTGCCAGCAGCTTGGTGGCTAGCGGGATCGGTGAGCAGTTCTTC
-	14	-	TRBJ1-2	TRBV2	CASRSGQVFYGYTF	TGTGCCAGCAGGTCAGGGCAGGTGTTCTATGGCTACACCTTC
few	13	-	TRBJ1-2	TRBV15	CATSSRTGQGYTF	TGTGCCACCAGCAGCCGGACCGGACAAGGCTACACCTTC
-	13	TRBD2	TRBJ2-7	TRBV30	CAWERGMSYEQYF	TGTGCCTGGGAGCGGGGCATGTCCTACGAGCAGTACTTC
-	15	-	TRBJ2-1	TRBV28	CASSLSQGSYNEQFF	TGTGCCAGCAGTTTATCGCAGGGCTCCTACAATGAGCAGTTCTTC
-	18	-	TRBJ1-2	TRBV21-1	CASSKEGDTGGRNYGYTF	TGTGCCAGCAGCAAAGAGGGGGATACAGGGGGAAGGAACTATGGCTACACCTTC
-	13	-	TRBJ1-2	TRBV10-3	CAISESAGHGYTF	TGTGCCATCAGTGAGTCGGCAGGGCATGGCTACACCTTC
few	14	TRBD1	TRBJ1-5	TRBV7-9	CASSLSGQNQPQHF	TGTGCCAGCAGCTTATCGGGACAGAATCAGCCCCAGCATTTT
-	15	-	TRBJ1-4	TRBV6-5	CASSLYRATNEKLFF	TGTGCCAGCAGTTTATACAGGGCGACTAATGAAAAACTGTTTTTT
-	14	-	TRBJ1-1	TRBV4-1	CASSQSTVNTEAFF	TGCGCCAGCAGCCAATCGACTGTGAACACTGAAGCTTTCTTT
-	15	TRBD2	TRBJ2-1	TRBV2	CASSEQREGYNEQFF	TGTGCCAGCAGTGAACAGCGGGAGGGATACAATGAGCAGTTCTTC
-	14	TRBD2	TRBJ2-1	TRBV20-1	CSASTGLAGSEQFF	TGCAGTGCTAGTACGGGACTAGCGGGAAGTGAGCAGTTCTTC
-	17	TRBD1	TRBJ2-7	TRBV30	CAWSRQGASSIFYEQYF	TGTGCCTGGAGTCGACAGGGGGCCTCTTCAATATTCTACGAGCAGTACTTC
-	16	TRBD1	TRBJ1-4	TRBV5-5	CASSLGSGTGAQKLFF	TGTGCCAGCAGCTTGGGCTCCGGGACAGGGGCTCAAAAACTGTTTTTT
-	14	TRBD1	TRBJ1-1	TRBV7-2	CASSLRQGNTEAFF	TGTGCCAGCAGCTTAAGACAGGGAAACACTGAAGCTTTCTTT
-	17	-	TRBJ2-2	TRBV28	CASSLIGLASHTGELFF	TGTGCCAGCAGTTTAATAGGACTGGCGTCCCACACCGGGGAGCTGTTTTTT
-	15	TRBD2	TRBJ2-5	TRBV6-2/TRBV6-3	CASSHTSVSRQTQYF	TGTGCCAGCAGTCACACTAGCGTCTCCCGACAGACCCAGTACTTC
once	16	-	TRBJ2-5	TRBV5-1	CASSFEGGGFQETQYF	TGCGCCAGCAGCTTCGAAGGGGGGGGTTTCCAAGAGACCCAGTACTTC
-	16	TRBD2	TRBJ2-7	TRBV5-1	CASSLDGTSGVYEQYF	TGCGCCAGCAGCTTGGATGGGACTAGCGGTGTCTACGAGCAGTACTTC
-	16	-	TRBJ2-1	TRBV10-3	CAISEGASTFYNEQFF	TGTGCCATCAGTGAGGGGGCCAGTACATTCTACAATGAGCAGTTCTTC
-	13	-	TRBJ1-2	TRBV27	CASSRTGRYGYTF	TGTGCCAGCAGCAGAACAGGTCGCTATGGCTACACCTTC
-	14	-	TRBJ1-5	TRBV13	CASPREPKDQPQHF	TGTGCCAGTCCCCGGGAGCCTAAGGATCAGCCCCAGCATTTT
-	13	-	TRBJ1-5	TRBV28	CASSFFLYQPQHF	TGTGCCAGCAGTTTCTTTCTTTATCAGCCCCAGCATTTT
-	14	TRBD1	TRBJ1-4	TRBV18	CASSPGTGNEKLFF	TGTGCCAGCTCACCCGGGACAGGAAATGAAAAACTGTTTTTT
-	16	TRBD2	TRBJ2-1	TRBV13	CASSLSGTSSINEQFF	TGTGCCAGCAGCTTATCAGGGACTAGCAGCATTAATGAGCAGTTCTTC
-	14	-	TRBJ1-1	TRBV9	CASSPSGMNTEAFF	TGTGCCAGCAGCCCCTCGGGAATGAACACTGAAGCTTTCTTT
once	12	-	TRBJ1-2	TRBV30	CAWCGGVYGYTF	TGTGCCTGGTGTGGGGGGGTCTATGGCTACACCTTC
-	18	TRBD2	TRBJ2-1	TRBV30	CAWSVRRSIAGGAREQFF	TGTGCCTGGAGTGTACGGCGGTCGATAGCGGGGGGGGCCCGTGAGCAGTTCTTC
-	15	-	TRBJ2-7	TRBV15	CATSRDPQATYEQYF	TGTGCCACCAGCAGAGATCCCCAGGCAACCTACGAGCAGTACTTC
once	13	-	TRBJ1-1	TRBV7-2	CASSRWNGFEAFF	TGTGCCAGCAGCCGTTGGAACGGGTTTGAAGCTTTCTTT
-	18	TRBD1	TRBJ1-6	TRBV19	CASSIAAPRTGYNSPLHF	TGTGCCAGTAGTATAGCCGCCCCCCGGACAGGATATAATTCACCCCTCCACTTT
-	13	-	TRBJ2-5	TRBV15	CATSNQGGETQYF	TGTGCCACCAGCAACCAGGGAGGAGAGACCCAGTACTTC
-	15	TRBD1	TRBJ2-1	TRBV5-4	CASHVPGTGLNEQFF	TGTGCCAGCCACGTTCCGGGGACAGGCCTTAATGAGCAGTTCTTC
-	15	-	TRBJ1-5	TRBV7-9	CASSLAGSSNQPQHF	TGTGCCAGCAGCCTTGCGGGGAGCAGCAATCAGCCCCAGCATTTT
-	12	-	TRBJ2-3	TRBV13	CASSVGTDTQYF	TGTGCCAGCAGCGTCGGGACAGATACGCAGTATTTT
-	15	TRBD1	TRBJ1-6	TRBV3-1/TRBV3-2	CASSQITGGGSPLHF	TGTGCCAGCAGCCAAATTACAGGGGGGGGTTCACCCCTCCACTTT
-	15	-	TRBJ1-5	TRBV9	CASSVGGVGNQPQHF	TGTGCCAGCAGCGTAGGGGGCGTAGGCAATCAGCCCCAGCATTTT
-	15	-	TRBJ1-1	TRBV25-1	CASSHGGYMNTEAFF	TGTGCCAGCAGCCACGGGGGGTACATGAACACTGAAGCTTTCTTT
-	12	-	TRBJ2-5	TRBV7-6	CASSLVDETQYF	TGTGCCAGCAGCTTAGTAGATGAGACCCAGTACTTC
-	15	TRBD2	TRBJ2-1	TRBV11-3	CASSLTSGGFNEQFF	TGTGCCAGCAGCCTGACTAGCGGGGGTTTCAATGAGCAGTTCTTC
few	13	-	TRBJ2-7	TRBV27	CASSIQSSYEQYF	TGTGCCAGCAGTATACAAAGCTCCTACGAGCAGTACTTC
once	15	TRBD2	TRBJ2-1	TRBV7-3	CASSFGLVSYNEQFF	TGTGCCAGCAGCTTTGGACTAGTCTCCTACAATGAGCAGTTCTTC
once	16	-	TRBJ1-6	TRBV18	CASSPWQGGYNSPLHF	TGTGCTAGCTCACCGTGGCAGGGCGGATATAATTCACCCCTCCACTTT
few	14	-	TRBJ1-2	TRBV14	CASSQDRLNYGYTF	TGTGCCAGCAGCCAAGATCGTCTAAACTATGGCTACACCTTC
-	14	-	TRBJ2-2	TRBV7-3	CASSLTSTPGELFF	TGTGCCAGCAGCTTAACTAGTACCCCCGGGGAGCTGTTTTTT
-	14	TRBD2	TRBJ2-1	TRBV6-5	CASSKSGIDNEQFF	TGTGCCAGCAGCAAAAGCGGGATCGACAATGAGCAGTTCTTC
-	15	-	TRBJ2-5	TRBV7-9	CASSFGQLYQETQYF	TGTGCCAGCAGCTTTGGACAGTTGTACCAAGAGACCCAGTACTTC
-	15	TRBD1	TRBJ1-3	TRBV7-2	CASSGGQGPGNTIYF	TGTGCCAGCAGCGGGGGACAGGGCCCTGGAAACACCATATATTTT
-	13	TRBD1	TRBJ1-1	TRBV12-3/TRBV12-4	CATDLGGTGKAFF	TGTGCCACTGACCTAGGCGGGACAGGGAAAGCTTTCTTT
-	13	TRBD1	TRBJ2-5	TRBV7-2	CASSSGQVGTQYF	TGTGCCAGCAGCTCGGGACAGGTTGGGACCCAGTACTTC